These T cell receptor beta chains were read from a single sample in a study of T cells in Graves' hyperthyroidism and ophthalmopathy. TCRdb re-derived calls from the multiplex PCR reads in MiXCR, one entry per CDR3 protein. The table lists fewer than 40,000 distinct CDR3 sequences, approximately 50% of them singletons. Sequenced material: blood. The receptors were sampled from a middle-aged woman with Graves' ophthalmopathy. The CDR3 runs from the conserved cysteine through the conserved F or W. A D gene is named only where the DNA matches it firmly. Clone size is given for some rows only: seen once, a few or many times, or a class if the clone is expanded.

V gene: TRBV28; J gene: TRBJ2-7; D gene: -; clone size: many; CDR3 protein: CASSELSPYEQYF; CDR3 DNA: TGTGCCAGCAGTGAACTCTCCCCGTACGAGCAGTACTTC
V gene: TRBV7-2; J gene: TRBJ2-1; D gene: TRBD2; clone size: -; CDR3 protein: CASSLATRGGATDTQFF; CDR3 DNA: TGTGCCAGCAGCTTAGCTACTCGCGGGGGGGCAACAGATACGCAGTTCTTC
V gene: TRBV7-9; J gene: TRBJ2-7; D gene: -; clone size: -; CDR3 protein: CVSSLVASSYEQYF; CDR3 DNA: TGTGTCAGCAGCTTAGTAGCGAGCTCCTACGAGCAGTACTTC
V gene: TRBV9; J gene: TRBJ2-3; D gene: -; clone size: many; CDR3 protein: CASSARQADTQYF; CDR3 DNA: TGTGCCAGCAGCGCCAGACAGGCAGATACGCAGTATTTT
V gene: TRBV20-1; J gene: TRBJ1-3; D gene: -; clone size: many; CDR3 protein: CSATGVGGNTIYF; CDR3 DNA: TGCAGTGCTACAGGGGTGGGAGGAAACACCATATATTTT
V gene: TRBV6-5; J gene: TRBJ2-2; D gene: TRBD2; clone size: once; CDR3 protein: CASRTGGEYTGELFF; CDR3 DNA: TGTGCCAGCCGGACGGGAGGAGAGTACACCGGGGAGCTGTTTTTT
V gene: TRBV20-1; J gene: TRBJ2-1; D gene: -; clone size: many; CDR3 protein: CSASDGQSSYNEQFF; CDR3 DNA: TGCAGTGCTAGTGACGGACAGAGCTCCTACAATGAGCAGTTCTTC
V gene: TRBV20-1; J gene: TRBJ2-1; D gene: -; clone size: once; CDR3 protein: CSATGESSYNEQFF; CDR3 DNA: TGCAGTGCTACGGGGGAGAGCTCCTACAATGAGCAGTTCTTC
V gene: TRBV29-1; J gene: TRBJ1-3; D gene: -; clone size: -; CDR3 protein: CSVRPGTSSGNTIYF; CDR3 DNA: TGCAGCGTCCGACCCGGGACAAGCTCTGGAAACACCATATATTTT
V gene: TRBV18; J gene: TRBJ2-7; D gene: TRBD1; clone size: -; CDR3 protein: CASSLTGVAEQYF; CDR3 DNA: TGTGCCAGCTCACTAACAGGGGTTGCCGAGCAGTACTTC
V gene: TRBV12-3/TRBV12-4; J gene: TRBJ2-1; D gene: -; clone size: many; CDR3 protein: CASQNGRSSYNEQFF; CDR3 DNA: TGTGCCAGCCAGAACGGCAGAAGCTCCTACAATGAGCAGTTCTTC
V gene: TRBV20-1; J gene: TRBJ1-5; D gene: -; clone size: few; CDR3 protein: CSGGTSGKPQHF; CDR3 DNA: TGCAGTGGTGGGACTAGCGGGAAGCCCCAGCATTTT
V gene: TRBV29-1; J gene: TRBJ2-1; D gene: TRBD1; clone size: medium-sized; CDR3 protein: CSVQRQGAGEQFF; CDR3 DNA: TGCAGCGTTCAACGACAGGGGGCAGGGGAGCAGTTCTTC
V gene: TRBV6-2/TRBV6-3; J gene: TRBJ2-3; D gene: -; clone size: many; CDR3 protein: CASSYKAEDTQYF; CDR3 DNA: TGTGCCAGCAGTTACAAAGCTGAAGATACGCAGTATTTT
V gene: TRBV6-6; J gene: TRBJ1-6; D gene: -; clone size: -; CDR3 protein: CASSYSGHRTSSPLHF; CDR3 DNA: TGTGCCAGCAGTTACTCAGGCCACAGGACGAGTTCACCCCTCCACTTT
V gene: TRBV6-4; J gene: TRBJ1-2; D gene: -; clone size: many; CDR3 protein: CASSESGRSNYGYTF; CDR3 DNA: TGTGCCAGCAGTGAATCGGGCAGGTCTAACTATGGCTACACCTTC
V gene: TRBV6-1; J gene: TRBJ2-2; D gene: TRBD1; clone size: many; CDR3 protein: CASSGQGITGELFF; CDR3 DNA: TGTGCCAGCAGTGGACAGGGAATTACCGGGGAGCTGTTTTTT
V gene: TRBV19; J gene: TRBJ2-1; D gene: TRBD1; clone size: -; CDR3 protein: CASSIGDRGGSYNEQFF; CDR3 DNA: TGTGCCAGTAGTATCGGGGACAGGGGCGGAAGTTACAATGAGCAGTTCTTC
V gene: TRBV7-6; J gene: TRBJ1-2; D gene: -; clone size: -; CDR3 protein: CASSLGETGLYGYTF; CDR3 DNA: TGTGCCAGCAGCTTAGGGGAGACAGGACTTTACGGCTACACCTTC
V gene: TRBV24-1; J gene: TRBJ2-1; D gene: TRBD2; clone size: few; CDR3 protein: CASSPRQRGNNEQFF; CDR3 DNA: TGTGCCAGCTCACCACGTCAGCGGGGTAACAATGAGCAGTTCTTC
V gene: TRBV7-2; J gene: TRBJ1-2; D gene: -; clone size: medium-sized; CDR3 protein: CASSLTRGEYGYTF; CDR3 DNA: TGTGCCAGCAGCTTAACCCGAGGAGAGTATGGCTACACCTTC
V gene: TRBV7-6; J gene: TRBJ2-1; D gene: -; clone size: -; CDR3 protein: CASSLAHSGSYNEQFF; CDR3 DNA: TGTGCCAGCAGCTTAGCCCACAGCGGATCCTACAATGAGCAGTTCTTC
V gene: TRBV7-2; J gene: TRBJ2-6; D gene: -; clone size: -; CDR3 protein: CASNARSGANVLTF; CDR3 DNA: TGTGCCAGCAACGCAAGGTCTGGGGCCAACGTCCTGACTTTC
V gene: TRBV20-1; J gene: TRBJ2-5; D gene: -; clone size: -; CDR3 protein: CSARGARETQYF; CDR3 DNA: TGCAGTGCTAGAGGTGCAAGAGAGACCCAGTACTTC
V gene: TRBV2; J gene: TRBJ2-5; D gene: -; clone size: many; CDR3 protein: CASSWTEETQYF; CDR3 DNA: TGTGCCAGCAGTTGGACAGAAGAGACCCAGTACTTC
V gene: TRBV5-6; J gene: TRBJ1-1; D gene: TRBD1; clone size: -; CDR3 protein: CASSSETGVGTEAFF; CDR3 DNA: TGTGCCAGCAGCTCTGAAACAGGGGTTGGCACTGAAGCTTTCTTT
V gene: TRBV7-9; J gene: TRBJ2-1; D gene: TRBD1; clone size: -; CDR3 protein: CASSSDRVYNEQFF; CDR3 DNA: TGTGCCAGCAGCTCCGACAGGGTCTACAATGAGCAGTTCTTC
V gene: TRBV6-1; J gene: TRBJ2-2; D gene: TRBD2; clone size: many; CDR3 protein: CASMGLVDTGELFF; CDR3 DNA: TGTGCCAGCATGGGACTAGTCGACACCGGGGAGCTGTTTTTT
V gene: TRBV18; J gene: TRBJ2-7; D gene: -; clone size: many; CDR3 protein: CASSPPSAYEQYF; CDR3 DNA: TGTGCCAGCTCACCACCTAGCGCCTACGAGCAGTACTTC
V gene: TRBV6-2/TRBV6-3; J gene: TRBJ1-6; D gene: -; clone size: many; CDR3 protein: CASSRYRVLDSPLHF; CDR3 DNA: TGTGCCAGCAGTCGTTACAGGGTTTTGGATTCACCCCTCCACTTT
V gene: TRBV12-3/TRBV12-4; J gene: TRBJ2-5; D gene: -; clone size: once; CDR3 protein: CASSLTYRGETQYF; CDR3 DNA: TGTGCCAGCAGCCTGACTTATCGAGGGGAGACCCAGTACTTC
V gene: TRBV25-1; J gene: TRBJ2-1; D gene: -; clone size: few; CDR3 protein: CASSEFGYNEQFF; CDR3 DNA: TGTGCCAGCAGTGAATTTGGGTACAATGAGCAGTTCTTC
V gene: TRBV27; J gene: TRBJ2-2; D gene: -; clone size: -; CDR3 protein: CASSLGSSNTGELFF; CDR3 DNA: TGTGCCAGCAGTTTAGGGAGTTCGAACACCGGGGAGCTGTTTTTT
V gene: TRBV20-1; J gene: TRBJ2-7; D gene: TRBD2; clone size: -; CDR3 protein: CSARTSGIQYF; CDR3 DNA: TGCAGTGCAAGGACTAGCGGGATACAGTACTTC
V gene: TRBV7-9; J gene: TRBJ2-1; D gene: -; clone size: many; CDR3 protein: CASSLETDEQFF; CDR3 DNA: TGTGCCAGCAGCTTAGAGACCGATGAGCAGTTCTTC
V gene: TRBV5-1; J gene: TRBJ2-3; D gene: -; clone size: many; CDR3 protein: CASSLPGRAGAGDTQYF; CDR3 DNA: TGCGCCAGCAGCTTGCCAGGTCGTGCAGGGGCAGGAGATACGCAGTATTTT
V gene: TRBV10-3; J gene: TRBJ1-5; D gene: TRBD1; clone size: -; CDR3 protein: CAISTTGQGNQPQHF; CDR3 DNA: TGTGCCATCAGCACAACCGGACAGGGCAATCAGCCCCAGCATTTT
V gene: TRBV5-1; J gene: TRBJ1-1; D gene: -; clone size: many; CDR3 protein: CASSGGQITEAFF; CDR3 DNA: TGCGCCAGCAGCGGTGGACAGATCACTGAAGCTTTCTTT
V gene: TRBV5-6; J gene: TRBJ2-7; D gene: TRBD2; clone size: many; CDR3 protein: CASSLGGGYEQYF; CDR3 DNA: TGTGCCAGCAGCTTGGGGGGGGGCTACGAGCAGTACTTC
V gene: TRBV10-3; J gene: TRBJ2-7; D gene: -; clone size: once; CDR3 protein: CGWFQTQGTYEQYF; CDR3 DNA: TGTGGCTGGTTCCAAACGCAGGGGACTTACGAGCAGTACTTC
V gene: TRBV7-9; J gene: TRBJ2-1; D gene: TRBD2; clone size: -; CDR3 protein: CASSPSGGNNEQFF; CDR3 DNA: TGTGCCAGCAGCCCTAGCGGGGGGAACAATGAGCAGTTCTTC
V gene: TRBV12-5; J gene: TRBJ2-6; D gene: -; clone size: -; CDR3 protein: CASGLVPLYVGVTRSGANVLTF; CDR3 DNA: TGTGCTAGTGGTTTGGTACCCTTATATGTGGGGGTGACTCGCTCTGGGGCCAACGTCCTGACTTTC
V gene: TRBV4-2; J gene: TRBJ1-1; D gene: TRBD1; clone size: many; CDR3 protein: CASSQPLGQGASEAFF; CDR3 DNA: TGTGCCAGCAGCCAACCCCTGGGGCAGGGGGCTTCTGAAGCTTTCTTT